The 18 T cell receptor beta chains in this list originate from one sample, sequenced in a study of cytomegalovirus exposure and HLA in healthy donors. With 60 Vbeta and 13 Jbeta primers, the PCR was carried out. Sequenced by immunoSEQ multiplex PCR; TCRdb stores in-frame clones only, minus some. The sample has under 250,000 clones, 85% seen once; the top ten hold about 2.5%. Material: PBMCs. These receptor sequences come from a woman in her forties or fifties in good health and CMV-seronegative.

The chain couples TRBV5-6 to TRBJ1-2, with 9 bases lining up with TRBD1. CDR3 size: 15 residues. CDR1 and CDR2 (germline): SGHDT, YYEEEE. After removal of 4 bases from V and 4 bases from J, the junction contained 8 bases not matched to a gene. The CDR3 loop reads CASSAAGTGTYGYTF. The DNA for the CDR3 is TGTGCCAGCAGCGCGGCAGGGACAGGGACCTATGGCTACACCTTC.

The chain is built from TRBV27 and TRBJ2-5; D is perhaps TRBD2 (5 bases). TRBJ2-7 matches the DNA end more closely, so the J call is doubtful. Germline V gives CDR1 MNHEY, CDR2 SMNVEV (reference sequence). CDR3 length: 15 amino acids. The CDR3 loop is CASSPQASGSYEQYF. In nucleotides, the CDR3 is TGTGCCAGCAGTCCCCAGGCTAGTGGGAGCTACGAGCAGTACTTC.

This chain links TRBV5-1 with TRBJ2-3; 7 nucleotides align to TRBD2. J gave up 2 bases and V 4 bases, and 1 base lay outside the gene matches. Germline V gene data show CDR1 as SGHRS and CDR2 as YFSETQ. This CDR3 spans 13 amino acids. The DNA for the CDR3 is TGCGCCAGCAGCAGCGGGACCACAGATACGCAGTATTTT. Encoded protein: CASSSGTTDTQYF.

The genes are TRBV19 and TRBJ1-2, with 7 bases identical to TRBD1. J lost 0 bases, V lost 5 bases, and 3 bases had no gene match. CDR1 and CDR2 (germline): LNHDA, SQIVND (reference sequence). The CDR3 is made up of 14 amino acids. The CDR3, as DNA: TGTGCCAGTAGTGACAGGGCCCCTAACTATGGCTACACCTTC. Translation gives CASSDRAPNYGYTF.

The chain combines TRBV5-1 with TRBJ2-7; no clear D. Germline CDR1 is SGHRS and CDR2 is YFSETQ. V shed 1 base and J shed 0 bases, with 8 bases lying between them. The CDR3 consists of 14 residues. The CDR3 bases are TGCGCCAGCAGCTTGTCACGGAGCTCCTACGAGCAGTACTTC. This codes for CASSLSRSSYEQYF. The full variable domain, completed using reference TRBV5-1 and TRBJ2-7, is KAGVTQTPRYLIKTRGQQVTLSCSPISGHRSVSWYQQTPGQGLQFLFEYFSETQRNKGNFPGRFSGRQFSNSRSEMNVSTLELGDSALYLCASSLSRSSYEQYFGPGTRLTVT.

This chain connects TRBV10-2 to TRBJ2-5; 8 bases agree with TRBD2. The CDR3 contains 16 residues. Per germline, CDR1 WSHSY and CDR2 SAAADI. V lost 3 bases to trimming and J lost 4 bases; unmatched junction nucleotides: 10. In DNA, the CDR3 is TGCGCCAGCAGTGATTGGGGAAGCGGGAGTCTAGAGACCCAGTACTTC. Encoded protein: CASSDWGSGSLETQYF.

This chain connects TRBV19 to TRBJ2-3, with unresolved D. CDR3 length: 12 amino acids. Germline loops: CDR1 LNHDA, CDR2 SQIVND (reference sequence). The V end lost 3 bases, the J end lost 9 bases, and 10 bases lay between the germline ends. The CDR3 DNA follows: TGTGCCAGTAGTATTGCGGCGGAGACGCAGTATTTT. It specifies CASSIAAETQYF. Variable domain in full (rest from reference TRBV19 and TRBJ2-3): DGGITQSPKYLFRKEGQNVTLSCEQNLNHDAMYWYRQDPGQGLRLIYYSQIVNDFQKGDIAEGYSVSREKKESFPLTVTSAQKNPTAFYLCASSIAAETQYFGPGTRLTVL.

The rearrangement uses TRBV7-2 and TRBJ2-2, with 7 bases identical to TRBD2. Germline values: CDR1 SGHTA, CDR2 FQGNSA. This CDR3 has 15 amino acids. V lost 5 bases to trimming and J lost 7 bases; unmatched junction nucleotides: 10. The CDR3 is CASSMTGTTFGELFF. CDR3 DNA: TGTGCCAGCAGCATGACCGGGACTACTTTCGGGGAGCTGTTTTTT.

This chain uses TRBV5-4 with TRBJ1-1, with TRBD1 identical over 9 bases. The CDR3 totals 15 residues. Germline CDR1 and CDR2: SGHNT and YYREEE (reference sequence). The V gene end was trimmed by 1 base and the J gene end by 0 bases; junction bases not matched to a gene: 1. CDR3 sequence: CASSLTGGVNTEAFF. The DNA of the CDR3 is TGTGCCAGCAGCTTGACAGGGGGCGTGAACACTGAAGCTTTCTTT. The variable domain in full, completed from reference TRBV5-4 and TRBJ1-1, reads ETGVTQSPTHLIKTRGQQVTLRCSSQSGHNTVSWYQQALGQGPQFIFQYYREEENGRGNFPPRFSGLQFPNYSSELNVNALELDDSALYLCASSLTGGVNTEAFFGQGTRLTVV.

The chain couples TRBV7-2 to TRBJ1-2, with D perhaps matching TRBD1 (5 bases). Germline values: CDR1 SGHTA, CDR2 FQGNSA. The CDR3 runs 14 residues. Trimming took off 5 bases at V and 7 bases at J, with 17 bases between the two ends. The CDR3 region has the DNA TGTGCCAGCAGCCTCATTGGGGCCGACAGTGGCTACACCTTC. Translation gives CASSLIGADSGYTF.

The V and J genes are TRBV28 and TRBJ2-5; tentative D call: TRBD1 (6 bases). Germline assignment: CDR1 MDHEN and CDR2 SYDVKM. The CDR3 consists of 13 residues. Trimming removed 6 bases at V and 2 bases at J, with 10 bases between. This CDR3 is CASSRTVQETQYF. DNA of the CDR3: TGTGCCAGCAGCCGGACAGTTCAAGAGACCCAGTACTTC. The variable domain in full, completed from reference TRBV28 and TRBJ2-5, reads DVKVTQSSRYLVKRTGEKVFLECVQDMDHENMFWYRQDPGLGLRLIYFSYDVKMKEKGDIPEGYSVSREKKERFSLILESASTNQTSMYLCASSRTVQETQYFGPGTRLLVL.

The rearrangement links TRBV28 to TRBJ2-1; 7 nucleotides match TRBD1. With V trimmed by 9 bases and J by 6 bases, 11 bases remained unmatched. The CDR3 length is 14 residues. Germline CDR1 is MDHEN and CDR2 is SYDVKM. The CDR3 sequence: CASNRDSQSNEQFF. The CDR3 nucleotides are TGTGCCAGTAACCGGGACAGCCAAAGCAATGAGCAGTTCTTC. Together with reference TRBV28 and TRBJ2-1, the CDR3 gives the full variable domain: DVKVTQSSRYLVKRTGEKVFLECVQDMDHENMFWYRQDPGLGLRLIYFSYDVKMKEKGDIPEGYSVSREKKERFSLILESASTNQTSMYLCASNRDSQSNEQFFGPGTRLTVL.

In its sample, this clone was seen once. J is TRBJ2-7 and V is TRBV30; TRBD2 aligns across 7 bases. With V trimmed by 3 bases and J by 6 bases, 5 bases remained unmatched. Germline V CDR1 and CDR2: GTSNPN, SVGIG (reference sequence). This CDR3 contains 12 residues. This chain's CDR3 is CAWRYGGGEQYF. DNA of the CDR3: TGTGCCTGGAGGTATGGGGGGGGCGAGCAGTACTTC.

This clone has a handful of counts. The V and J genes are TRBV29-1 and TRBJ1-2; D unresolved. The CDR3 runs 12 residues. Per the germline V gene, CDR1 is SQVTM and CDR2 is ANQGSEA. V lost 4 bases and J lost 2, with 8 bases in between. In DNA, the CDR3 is TGCAGCGTTGCCGTCTTAAACTATGGCTACACCTTC. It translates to CSVAVLNYGYTF.

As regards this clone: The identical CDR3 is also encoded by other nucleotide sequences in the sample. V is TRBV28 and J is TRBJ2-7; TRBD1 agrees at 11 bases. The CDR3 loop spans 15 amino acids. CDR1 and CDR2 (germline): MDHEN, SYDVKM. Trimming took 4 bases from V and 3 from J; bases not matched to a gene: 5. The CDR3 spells CASSSGQGASYEQYF. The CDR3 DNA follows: TGTGCCAGCAGTTCCGGACAGGGGGCGAGCTACGAGCAGTACTTC.

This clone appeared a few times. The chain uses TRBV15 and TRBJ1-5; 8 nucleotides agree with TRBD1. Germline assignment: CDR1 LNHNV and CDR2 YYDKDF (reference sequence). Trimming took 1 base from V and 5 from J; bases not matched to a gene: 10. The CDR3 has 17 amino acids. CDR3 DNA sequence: TGTGCCACCAGCAGAGGGGGAAGGACAGGGCGCGATCAGCCCCAGCATTTT. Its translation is CATSRGGRTGRDQPQHF.

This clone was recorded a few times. Here the CDR3 DNA reads TGCGCCAGCAGCCAAGATCGAGGGACAAGAGATGGCTACACCTTC. Amino acid sequence: CASSQDRGTRDGYTF. This chain connects TRBV4-3 to TRBJ1-2; maybe TRBD1 (6 bases). The ends were cut back, 0 bases at V and 6 bases at J, with 14 bases in the middle. Germline CDR1 LGHNA, CDR2 YSLEER. The CDR3 totals 15 residues.

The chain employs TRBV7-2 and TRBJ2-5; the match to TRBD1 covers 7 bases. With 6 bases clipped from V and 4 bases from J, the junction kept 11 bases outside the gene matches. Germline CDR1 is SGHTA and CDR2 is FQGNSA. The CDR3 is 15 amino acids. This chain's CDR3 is CASSPSTGFGETQYF. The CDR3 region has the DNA TGTGCCAGCAGTCCCTCGACAGGGTTTGGAGAGACCCAGTACTTC.